One TCR beta chain is described in this entry. Its antigen remains unidentified. Base quality data are lacking; no much larger clone is found one base away. TCRbeta CDR3 regions were amplified from genomic DNA using the immunoSEQ Assay, a bias-controlled multiplex PCR. The study's own analysis went as follows. Within the assay, amplification of reference gene primers was used to estimate how many nucleated cells each sample contained. To quantify the absolute abundance of each unique TCRbeta CDR3 rearrangement, sequence reads were collapsed and filtered. For each sample, productive Simpson clonality was calculated as the square root of Simpson's diversity index across productive rearrangements. The immuneACCESS repertoire file appears here via TCRdb, limited to in-frame rearrangements. These files lack a portion of the clones; in checked studies, under half of the deficit traces to unresolved V genes, and the cause of the others is not known. That table supplies the V and J calls and clone size; D and trimming were determined from the DNA. This sample has around 160,000 clones in its table, and 65% to 85% of those were observed once. Almost 6% of the sample goes to the ten largest clones.

There are 11 amino acids in the CDR3, from cysteine to phenylalanine inclusive. Kept here is only the CDR3 DNA, which spans 33 bases and is read in frame from base 1. CDR1 and CDR2, looked up from the germline V gene (reference sequence), are DFQATT and SNEGSKA. In the prospective study, participants were about 18 to 95 years old, resided in about two dozen geographic areas of the United States, and were enrolled through a virtual design. In the prospective study, cohorts were assigned on the basis of participant-reported clinical history obtained from a screening survey and a study questionnaire. Exposed participants had been in contact with someone with a PCR-confirmed or clinician-diagnosed COVID-19 case within 2 weeks of study entry. In the prospective study, mobile phlebotomists collected whole blood, serum and a nasopharyngeal or oropharyngeal swab from each participant. Prospective study participants could optionally give additional blood draws and questionnaires over a roughly 2-month period. Prospective study blood samples were shipped either frozen or at room temperature before DNA extraction.

This specimen comes from a study of blood T cell repertoires in COVID-19 (dated by TCRdb to about 2020). For the wider study: Samples from collaborators originated in the United States, Italy and Spain and spanned both the acute and convalescent phases of COVID-19. Where available, HLA class I and class II types were taken from metadata supplied by the sample provider and were not determined by assay-based typing. Samples came from the ongoing ImmuneRACE study (first 160 participants) plus 1,254 subjects from 6 global collaborators. Nearly every sample came with metadata listing a de-identified subject ID, COVID-19 status, age in years and sex. The prospective study material was composed of cDNA or gDNA derived from T cells, B-cell-depleted T cells, or PBMCs. Subjects who had been exposed to COVID-19, were actively infected with it, or had recovered from it provided the deeply sampled blood TCRbeta repertoires that made up the dataset. A freely available public database, intended as a resource for researchers studying the immune response to SARS-CoV-2, is where the repertoires were released. Overall study outcomes, separate from this receptor: The amount of clinical and demographic metadata varied by source and participant and was provided uncurated.

The clonotype originates from a woman in her fifties or sixties who had been exposed to COVID-19. The sequenced sample was PBMCs or T cells enriched from blood (not recorded which). The chain links TRBV20-1 with TRBJ2-4; the junction holds 8 bases that match TRBD1. The DNA reads as follows: TGCAGGGTGGACAGGGCGAACATTCAGTACTTC. This codes for CRVDRANIQYF.